This T cell receptor (beta chain) was sequenced in a study of OX40 agonist ivuxolimab in advanced cancers. Whole-study context: Previous treatment with anti-PD-1, anti-PD-L1 or anti-CTLA-4 therapy was allowed; 35% to 50% had received some.

With regard to this clone: Its antigen is currently unknown. Within the sample, other DNA sequences also encode this same CDR3.

Study-wide results and caveats: More expanded clones were found, on average, in CD8+ than in CD4+ T cells.

Sequencing was performed with immunoSEQ multiplex PCR; in TCRdb, only in-frame clones are kept and a portion is missing. This sample has tens of thousands of clones, with about 86% found just once. Germline V gene lookup returns CDR1 LNHDA and CDR2 SQIVND (reference sequence). With 3 bases removed from V and 3 bases from J, the gap between germline ends came to 9 bases. The CDR3 extends over 14 amino acids. The clonotype originates from an adult with an advanced solid tumor such as melanoma, head and neck, liver or kidney cancer. This specimen was CD4+ or CD8+ T cells sorted from blood, taken in a trial of the OX40 agonist ivuxolimab. The gene calls are TRBV19 and TRBJ1-5, with D uncertain. The CDR3 bases are TGTGCCAGTAGTATTGTGGGCTCCAATCAGCCCCAGCATTTT. Protein: CASSIVGSNQPQHF.